This T cell receptor (beta chain) was recorded in a study of cytomegalovirus exposure and HLA in healthy donors. Findings and caveats of the study: Researchers catalogued over 150 TCR beta chains as cytomegalovirus-associated. Among TCR beta chains of equal frequency, HLA-associated ones were more clonally expanded in a later analysis.

Comment on this clone: The antigen is not known.

PCR amplification relied on 60 Vbeta primers (plus 13 Jbeta primers). Sequenced by immunoSEQ multiplex PCR; TCRdb stores in-frame clones only, minus some. This table lists tens of thousands of clones. Trimming removed 3 bases from V and 4 bases from J; junction bases left unmatched: 1. This CDR3 contains 14 residues. Germline lookup yields CDR1 SGHTA and CDR2 FQGNSA. The TCR originated in a woman in her 30s in good health and CMV-seronegative. V gene TRBV7-2 combines with J gene TRBJ2-1; 9 bases line up with TRBD2. The sequenced material came from PBMCs. The CDR3 DNA is TGTGCCAGCAGCTTTAGCGGGGGTTACAATGAGCAGTTCTTC. It codes for CASSFSGGYNEQFF.